One sample yielded the 28 T cell receptor beta chains listed below, sequenced in a study of blood T cell repertoires in COVID-19 (dated by TCRdb to the early 2020s). Libraries were constructed by the immunoSEQ multiplex PCR assay. Held by TCRdb, this immuneACCESS table contains in-frame sequences only and omits some clones. Under half of the omission traces to an unresolved V gene where checked; the cause of the rest is unknown. This sample holds fewer than 25,000 clones; about 86% were observed only once. The top ten constitute 11% of the sample. The sample was peripheral blood. The receptors were gathered from a human donor in a cohort sampled during active COVID-19.

The chain uses TRBV27 and TRBJ1-1; D not certain. Deletions cut 6 bases from V and 2 bases from J, with 7 bases between. The CDR3 is 12 amino acids. Germline assignment: CDR1 MNHEY and CDR2 SMNVEV (reference sequence). The CDR3 reads CASSSVNTEAFF. The CDR3 DNA reads as TGTGCCAGCAGCTCTGTAAACACTGAAGCTTTCTTT.

The rearrangement uses TRBV18 and TRBJ1-1, with D tentatively TRBD1 (5 bases). The germline CDR1 and CDR2 sequences are KGHSH and LQKENI. The V end lost 1 base, the J end lost 8 bases, and 8 bases lay between the germline ends. CDR3 length: 12 residues. CDR3 nucleotides: TGTGCCAGCTCACCACAGGAGGGGGAAGCTTTCTTT. Amino acid sequence: CASSPQEGEAFF.

The chain combines TRBV28 with TRBJ1-4, with a weak D call TRBD1 (6 bases). The V gene's germline CDR1 is MDHEN and CDR2 SYDVKM. The V end was cut by 6 bases, the J end by 3 bases, with 11 bases between. The CDR3 covers 14 residues. The CDR3 protein is CASRRQVANEKLFF. The CDR3 DNA sequence: TGTGCCAGCAGGAGACAGGTTGCTAATGAAAAACTGTTTTTT.

This chain connects TRBV3-1 (or the pseudogene TRBV3-2) to TRBJ1-1; TRBD1 agrees at 12 bases. The CDR3 runs 16 residues. From germline, CDR1 is LGHDT and CDR2 YNNKEL (reference sequence). Trimming cost V 8 bases and J 5 bases; bases outside gene matches: 12. CDR3 protein: CASSGTGGSVGTEAFF. CDR3 nucleotide sequence: TGTGCCAGCTCTGGGACAGGGGGCAGTGTGGGGACTGAAGCTTTCTTT.

The gene calls are TRBV19 and TRBJ2-5; 13 bases agree with TRBD2. Germline-derived CDR1 and CDR2 are LNHDA and SQIVND (reference sequence). The CDR3 is 17 amino acids. Trimming removed 1 base from V and 5 bases from J; junction bases left unmatched: 7. The CDR3: CASSIARTSGSEETQYF. CDR3 DNA: TGTGCCAGTAGTATAGCCCGGACTAGCGGGAGCGAGGAGACCCAGTACTTC.

The chain uses TRBV7-3 and TRBJ2-5; 7 nucleotides match TRBD2. The junction had 5 bases not matched to a gene; V was cut back by 2 bases and J by 5 bases. Germline-derived CDR1 and CDR2 are SGHTA and FQGTGA. CDR3 length equals 14 residues. CDR3 residues: CASSLGGRVETQYF. The CDR3 nucleotides read TGTGCCAGCAGCTTAGGAGGGAGGGTGGAGACCCAGTACTTC. The complete variable domain, with remaining parts taken from reference TRBV7-3 and TRBJ2-5, reads GAGVSQTPSNKVTEKGKYVELRCDPISGHTALYWYRQSLGQGPEFLIYFQGTGAADDSGLPNDRFFAVRPEGSVSTLKIQRTERGDSAVYLCASSLGGRVETQYFGPGTRLLVL.

V usage is TRBV29-1 and J usage is TRBJ2-4; 7 bases align to TRBD2. Germline V gene sequence: CDR1 SQVTM, CDR2 ANQGSEA. This CDR3 contains 15 residues. Trimming cost V 7 bases and J 3 bases; bases outside gene matches: 12. For the CDR3, the DNA is TGCAGCGCCAAGGGGCCCAGGGAGGGCAAAAACATTCAGTACTTC. Translation gives CSAKGPREGKNIQYF. Full variable domain (rest looked up from reference TRBV29-1 and TRBJ2-4): SAVISQKPSRDICQRGTSLTIQCQVDSQVTMMFWYRQQPGQSLTLIATANQGSEATYESGFVIDKFPISRPNLTFSTLTVSNMSPEDSSIYLCSAKGPREGKNIQYFGAGTRLSVL.

The J gene is TRBJ2-7, the V gene TRBV14; 7 nucleotides line up with TRBD1. Germline trimming cut 7 bases from V and 4 bases from J; bases unmatched to any gene: 7. Germline assignment: CDR1 SGHDN and CDR2 FVKESK. CDR3 size: 13 residues. The CDR3 DNA follows: TGTGCCAGCATAAAACAGGGGAGATACGAGCAGTACTTC. It translates to CASIKQGRYEQYF.

The count of this clone is one. The J gene is TRBJ2-2, the V gene TRBV19; D might be TRBD1 (5 bases). The germline V gene has CDR1 LNHDA and CDR2 SQIVND (reference sequence). There are 15 residues in the CDR3. V was cut by 0 bases and J by 9 bases, with 14 bases left in between. Written as DNA, the CDR3 is TGTGCCAGTAGTATAGATCCAGGGATAATGAGGGAGCTGTTTTTT. Its translation is CASSIDPGIMRELFF.

J is TRBJ2-5 and V is TRBV9, with D possibly TRBD1 on 5 matching bases. V lost 5 bases to trimming and J lost 1 base, with 15 bases between them. CDR1 SGDLS and CDR2 YYNGEE come from the germline V gene. This CDR3 is built from 15 residues. Here the CDR3 DNA reads TGTGCCAGCAGTGGAACTTGGGGCCTCCAAGAGACCCAGTACTTC. It encodes CASSGTWGLQETQYF.

This clone turned up a few times. The chain has TRBV3-1 (or the pseudogene TRBV3-2) and TRBJ2-3, with TRBD1 as a possible D gene (5 bases). The CDR3 has 16 residues. Trimming removed 1 base from V and 3 bases from J, with 14 bases in between. Germline CDR1 and CDR2: LGHDT and YNNKEL (reference sequence). The CDR3 DNA reads TGTGCCAGCAGCCAAGCTACCAGGGATCGGACAGATACGCAGTATTTT. Its protein product is CASSQATRDRTDTQYF.

This clone has a single count. J is TRBJ2-1 and V is TRBV7-2; 7 nucleotides agree with TRBD1. The CDR3 is made up of 13 amino acids. J gave up 7 bases and V 5 bases, and 5 bases lay outside the gene matches. Per germline, CDR1 SGHTA and CDR2 FQGNSA. In nucleotides, the CDR3 is TGTGCCAGCAGCCGCCCACAGGGGAATGAGCAGTTCTTC. Protein product: CASSRPQGNEQFF.

The rearrangement uses TRBV12-5 and TRBJ2-7; tentatively, D is TRBD2 (5 bases). Trimming removed 4 bases from V and 0 bases from J, with 13 bases in between. Germline lookup yields CDR1 LGHNT and CDR2 FRNRAP. The CDR3 contains 15 residues. CDR3 sequence: CASGWGSDYSYEQYF. CDR3 nucleotides: TGTGCTAGTGGTTGGGGTAGCGATTACTCCTACGAGCAGTACTTC.

The CDR3 spells CASTLGGGSPLHF. The CDR3 coding sequence is TGTGCCAGCACCTTGGGTGGGGGCTCACCCCTCCACTTT. The chain combines TRBV7-2 with TRBJ1-6; possibly TRBD1 for D (6 bases). Germline V gene sequence: CDR1 SGHTA, CDR2 FQGNSA. The CDR3 extends over 13 amino acids. Trimming shortened V by 7 bases and J by 10 bases, and 14 bases separated the two germline ends.

The chain is built from TRBV27 and TRBJ2-3; the match to TRBD1 covers 9 bases. J lost 4 bases, V lost 6 bases, and 2 bases had no gene match. CDR3 length equals 13 residues. In germline, CDR1 is MNHEY, CDR2 SMNVEV (reference sequence). CDR3 sequence (DNA): TGTGCCAGCAGGGGGACAGGGCCAGATACGCAGTATTTT. As protein: CASRGTGPDTQYF.

In its sample, this clone was seen a few times. J is TRBJ2-3 and V is TRBV18; TRBD2 might be the D (6 bases). This CDR3 has 16 residues. Trimming took off 3 bases at V and 2 bases at J, with 15 bases between the two ends. Per the germline V gene, CDR1 is KGHSH and CDR2 is LQKENI. For the CDR3, the DNA is TGTGCCAGCTCACCCCGGACTACCCTACCCACAGATACGCAGTATTTT. This encodes CASSPRTTLPTDTQYF.

The rearrangement links TRBV6-5 to TRBJ1-5, with 10 bases lining up with TRBD1. CDR1 MNHEY and CDR2 SVGAGI come from the germline V gene. This CDR3 spans 15 amino acids. Losses at the gene ends were 6 bases for V and 3 bases for J; bases not matched to a gene: 5. The CDR3 spells CASRPTGGNNQPQHF. In DNA form, the CDR3 reads TGTGCCAGCAGGCCGACAGGGGGCAACAATCAGCCCCAGCATTTT.

The J gene is TRBJ2-2, the V gene TRBV19; TRBD2 agrees at 12 bases. The V gene's germline CDR1 is LNHDA and CDR2 SQIVND (reference sequence). The CDR3 sequence is 15 residues long. V lost 6 bases to trimming and J lost 3 bases; unmatched junction nucleotides: 2. CDR3 amino acids: CASRTSGSHTGELFF. The CDR3 nucleotides are TGTGCCAGTAGGACTAGCGGGAGTCACACCGGGGAGCTGTTTTTT.

The V gene is TRBV7-2, the J gene TRBJ1-1; TRBD1 matches at 8 bases. CDR3 length equals 16 residues. Germline V gene lookup returns CDR1 SGHTA and CDR2 FQGNSA. The V gene end was trimmed by 2 bases and the J gene end by 0 bases; junction bases not matched to a gene: 5. In DNA form, the CDR3 reads TGTGCCAGCAGCTTATCAGCAGGGGGCTTGAACACTGAAGCTTTCTTT. Its translation: CASSLSAGGLNTEAFF.

The CDR3 loop is CASSPAGFSTDTQYF. CDR3 sequence (DNA): TGTGCCAGCAGCCCAGCGGGATTTAGCACAGATACGCAGTATTTT. The V gene is TRBV11-2, the J gene TRBJ2-3, with TRBD2 identical over 7 bases. V was pared by 5 bases and J by 0 bases, with 5 bases of the junction left unmatched. Germline values: CDR1 SGHAT, CDR2 FQNNGV. There are 15 residues in the CDR3. The entire variable domain, with the rest obtained from reference TRBV11-2 and TRBJ2-3, is as follows: EAGVAQSPRYKIIEKRQSVAFWCNPISGHATLYWYQQILGQGPKLLIQFQNNGVVDDSQLPKDRFSAERLKGVDSTLKIQPAKLEDSAVYLCASSPAGFSTDTQYFGPGTRLTVL.

The chain recombines TRBV10-3 with TRBJ2-2, with TRBD1 identical over 8 bases. The CDR3 has 16 amino acids. Germline loops: CDR1 ENHRY, CDR2 SYGVKD. Trimming cost V 2 bases and J 1 base; bases outside gene matches: 3. The DNA for the CDR3 is TGTGCCATCAGTGAGCCGGACAGGGAGAACACCGGGGAGCTGTTTTTT. Its protein is CAISEPDRENTGELFF.

The V call is TRBV11-2, the J call TRBJ2-7, with D unclear. This CDR3 has 14 amino acids. Deletions cut 2 bases from V and 2 bases from J, with 10 bases between. CDR1 is SGHAT, CDR2 FQNNGV, per germline. CDR3 sequence: CASSLSQATYEQYF. CDR3 DNA sequence: TGTGCCAGCAGCTTAAGTCAGGCAACCTACGAGCAGTACTTC. The full variable domain, rest sourced from reference TRBV11-2 and TRBJ2-7, is EAGVAQSPRYKIIEKRQSVAFWCNPISGHATLYWYQQILGQGPKLLIQFQNNGVVDDSQLPKDRFSAERLKGVDSTLKIQPAKLEDSAVYLCASSLSQATYEQYFGPGTRLTVT.

The rearrangement links TRBV5-1 to TRBJ2-5, with D tentatively TRBD1 (6 bases). The V gene lost 0 bases and the J gene lost 2 bases, with 11 bases spanning the gap. The CDR3 is made up of 15 amino acids. The germline V gene has CDR1 SGHRS and CDR2 YFSETQ. In DNA form, the CDR3 reads TGCGCCAGCAGCTTGGCCGGACAGAGGCAAGAGACCCAGTACTTC. Its translation: CASSLAGQRQETQYF.

The J gene is TRBJ2-2, the V gene TRBV7-3, with 7 bases aligning to TRBD2. The CDR3 is 14 residues long. V shed 3 bases and J 6 bases; nucleotides not matched to a gene: 4. Germline V gene lookup returns CDR1 SGHTA and CDR2 FQGTGA. This chain's CDR3 is CASSLTSSAGELFF. The CDR3 nucleotides are TGTGCCAGCAGCTTGACTAGCTCGGCCGGGGAGCTGTTTTTT. Using reference TRBV7-3 and TRBJ2-2 for the parts outside the CDR3, the full variable domain is GAGVSQTPSNKVTEKGKYVELRCDPISGHTALYWYRQSLGQGPEFLIYFQGTGAADDSGLPNDRFFAVRPEGSVSTLKIQRTERGDSAVYLCASSLTSSAGELFFGEGSRLTVL.

This chain joins TRBV27 and TRBJ2-3; 9 positions match TRBD1. This CDR3 has 19 residues. The trim removed 2 bases at V and 2 bases at J, leaving 14 bases unmatched. Germline CDR1 and CDR2: MNHEY and SMNVEV (reference sequence). The CDR3 DNA is TGTGCCAGCAGTTTAGGGACAGGGTCGGCTAGCGGCCACACAGATACGCAGTATTTT. This gives the protein CASSLGTGSASGHTDTQYF.

The chain carries TRBV12-3 or TRBV12-4 and TRBJ1-5; D is perhaps TRBD1 (5 bases). The CDR3 spans 13 residues. With 3 bases removed from V and 8 bases from J, the gap between germline ends came to 11 bases. In DNA, the CDR3 is TGTGCCAGCAGTTTTCGGGGGAAAGAGCCCCAGCATTTT. Protein: CASSFRGKEPQHF.

This clone was picked up a small number of times. The chain recombines TRBV28 with TRBJ2-6, with 9 bases lining up with TRBD1. Germline V gene lookup returns CDR1 MDHEN and CDR2 SYDVKM. There are 19 residues in the CDR3. V lost 5 bases and J lost 5; bases outside the gene matches: 16. The CDR3 protein is CASSGDRAIEIIRANVLTF. DNA for the CDR3: TGTGCCAGCAGTGGGGACAGGGCTATAGAAATAATCCGGGCCAACGTCCTGACTTTC.

J is TRBJ2-5 and V is TRBV7-2; TRBD1 matches at 9 bases. V dropped 5 bases and J dropped 7; count of bases not matched to a gene: 5. This CDR3 spans 13 amino acids. Germline V gene lookup returns CDR1 SGHTA and CDR2 FQGNSA. For the CDR3, the DNA is TGTGCCAGCAGCCAAGACAGGGGGGGGACCCAGTACTTC. Encoded protein: CASSQDRGGTQYF.